This is a list of T cell receptor beta chains from one sample in a study of T cells in localized non-small cell lung cancer. Sequencing was performed with immunoSEQ multiplex PCR; in TCRdb, only in-frame clones are kept and a portion is missing. The sample includes more than 1,200 clones, 20% to 25% of them seen just once. This specimen was lung tumor tissue, taken before any cancer treatment. These receptor sequences come from a male donor older than 55 with stage II lung adenocarcinoma. The CDR3 runs from the conserved cysteine through the conserved F or W. D genes are given only for firm matches. The size of a clone is reported for some rows only, either as once, few or many, or as a class for expanded clones.

size	D	V	J	DNA	CDR3
.	TRBD1	TRBV10-2	TRBJ2-3	TGCGCCAGCAGCGGACAGGGTAAAGATACGCAGTATTTT	CASSGQGKDTQYF
large	.	TRBV6-8	TRBJ2-1	TGTGCCAGCAGGAGGGCGTACCCCTCCTACAATGAGCAGTTCTTC	CASRRAYPSYNEQFF
few	TRBD2	TRBV6-8	TRBJ2-7	TGTGCCAGCAGTTCAGGGACTAGCGGGAGTTTGGTCTACGAGCAGTACTTC	CASSSGTSGSLVYEQYF
medium-sized	TRBD2	TRBV11-3	TRBJ2-1	TGTGCCAGCAGCTTACGGGGGTTCGGGAGGGCGTATGAGCAGTTCTTC	CASSLRGFGRAYEQFF
.	TRBD2	TRBV11-3	TRBJ2-1	TGTGCCAGCAGCTTGGTTTCTAGCGGGAGGGCCGGGAATGAGCAGTTCTTC	CASSLVSSGRAGNEQFF
.	.	TRBV19	TRBJ1-3	TGTGCCAGTAGTTGGACTCCTCCTGGAAACACCATATATTTT	CASSWTPPGNTIYF
.	TRBD1	TRBV11-3	TRBJ1-2	TGTGCCAGCAGCTCGGGCAGGGGGGACTATGGCTACACCTTC	CASSSGRGDYGYTF
medium-sized	TRBD1	TRBV6-8	TRBJ1-2	TGTGCCAGCAGACCCACAGGGGCGCGGGACTATGGCTACACCTTC	CASRPTGARDYGYTF
few	TRBD1	TRBV6-8	TRBJ1-1	TGTGCCAGCAGAGCGACAGGGAGGGACACTGAAGCTTTCTTT	CASRATGRDTEAFF
medium-sized	.	TRBV9	TRBJ2-2	TGTGCCAGCAGCGTAGATTTTACGAACACCGGGGAGCTGTTTTTT	CASSVDFTNTGELFF
.	.	TRBV19	TRBJ2-1	TGTGCCAGTAGGGATCAAAGGAGCTCCTACAATGAGCAGTTCTTC	CASRDQRSSYNEQFF
few	.	TRBV10-2	TRBJ2-7	TGCGCCAGCAGTCCCCGGACTTCCTACGAGCAGTACTTC	CASSPRTSYEQYF
medium-sized	TRBD1	TRBV11-3	TRBJ1-1	TGTGCCAGCAGCCCCGCCGACAGGGCATACAGCCTTTTCTTT	CASSPADRAYSLFF
.	TRBD1	TRBV28	TRBJ1-5	TGTGCCAGCAGTGAAATCACCGGGACAGGGAGGAACAATCAGCCCCAGCATTTT	CASSEITGTGRNNQPQHF
.	.	TRBV1	TRBJ2-5	TGCGCCACCGCTCCGGGAATAACAGAGCAAGAGACCCAGTACTTC	CATAPGITEQETQYF
few	.	TRBV6-8	TRBJ1-4	TGTGCCAGCAGTTACTGGGGCAGGGCGAGTGAAAAACTGTTTTTT	CASSYWGRASEKLFF
medium-sized	.	TRBV6-8	TRBJ2-7	TGTGCCAGCAGTGACTCTTTACGGGGGAGCTCCTACGAGCAGTACTTC	CASSDSLRGSSYEQYF
.	.	TRBV9	TRBJ1-4	TGTGCCAGCAGTGCAGAAGCCGAAAAACTGTTTTTT	CASSAEAEKLFF
.	.	TRBV19	TRBJ2-5	TGTGCCAGTAGAAGGGGGGGGGCTCCTTCCCAAGAGACCCAGTACTTC	CASRRGGAPSQETQYF
.	TRBD1	TRBV11-3	TRBJ1-2	TGTGCCAGCAGCTTTGGGACAGGTTCCTCAGCCTATGGCTACACCTTC	CASSFGTGSSAYGYTF
few	.	TRBV15	TRBJ1-1	TGTGCCACCAGCAGAGAGACTGGACAGCAGAACACTGAAGCTTTCTTT	CATSRETGQQNTEAFF
.	TRBD2	TRBV29-1	TRBJ2-4	TGCAGCGTAGAACTAGCGGGAGGGCCCAACATTCAGTACTTC	CSVELAGGPNIQYF
.	TRBD1	TRBV11-3	TRBJ2-7	TGTGCCAGCAGTCGCTCCGAGACAGGGATTAGGTACGAGCAGTACTTC	CASSRSETGIRYEQYF
.	.	TRBV11-3	TRBJ2-5	TGTGCCAGCAGCGCCGGAGGGATTCAAGAGACCCAGTACTTC	CASSAGGIQETQYF
medium-sized	TRBD1	TRBV28	TRBJ2-1	TGTGCCAGCAGTTTATTTGGACAGGGGTCCTACAATGAGCAGTTCTTC	CASSLFGQGSYNEQFF
few	TRBD1	TRBV11-3	TRBJ2-1	TGTGCCAGCAGCACTCGTACCGGGACAGGGAACCTCAATGAGCAGTTCTTC	CASSTRTGTGNLNEQFF
medium-sized	.	TRBV6-8	TRBJ1-1	TGTGCCAGCAGTTACGGGGTCGCAGAGATGAACACTGAAGCTTTCTTT	CASSYGVAEMNTEAFF
.	TRBD2	TRBV19	TRBJ2-1	TGTGCCAGTAGTTCGAGAGCGGGAGGTTTGAATGAGCAGTTCTTC	CASSSRAGGLNEQFF
.	TRBD1	TRBV28	TRBJ2-6	TGTGCCAGCACCCTGGGGGACAGGACATTCTCTGGGGCCAACGTCCTGACTTTC	CASTLGDRTFSGANVLTF
.	TRBD2	TRBV28	TRBJ2-1	TGTGCCAGCAGATGGGGGGTTAAGCGGGATAGATACAATGAGCAGTTCTTC	CASRWGVKRDRYNEQFF
.	.	TRBV29-1	TRBJ2-7	TGCAGCGTTCGTAATGGAGACTACGAGCAGTACTTC	CSVRNGDYEQYF